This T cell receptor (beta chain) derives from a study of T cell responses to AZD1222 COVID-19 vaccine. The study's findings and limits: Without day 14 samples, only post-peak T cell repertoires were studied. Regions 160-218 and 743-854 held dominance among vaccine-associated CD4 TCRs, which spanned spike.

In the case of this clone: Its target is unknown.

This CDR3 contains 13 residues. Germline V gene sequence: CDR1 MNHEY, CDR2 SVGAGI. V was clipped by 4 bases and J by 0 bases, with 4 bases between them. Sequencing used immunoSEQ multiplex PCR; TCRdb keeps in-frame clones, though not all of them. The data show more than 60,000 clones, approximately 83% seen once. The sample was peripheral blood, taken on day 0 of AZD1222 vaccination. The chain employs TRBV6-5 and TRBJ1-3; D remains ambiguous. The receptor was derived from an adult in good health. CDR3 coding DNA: TGTGCCAGCAGTTCCTCCTCTGGAAACACCATATATTTT. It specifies CASSSSSGNTIYF.